This T cell receptor beta chain emerged from a study of blood T cell repertoires in COVID-19. On the study more broadly: Specimens from acute and convalescent COVID-19 originated in the United States, Italy and Spain. From T cells, B-cell-depleted T cells, or PBMCs came the material, which was cDNA or gDNA.

In the authors' workflow: Amplification with reference gene primers provided the estimates of nucleated cell counts. Assay: immunoSEQ multiplex PCR; the TCRdb copy retains only in-frame clones and omits some. Clone size and V and J calls were adopted from that table, with D and trimming inferred from the DNA. The sample has 100,000 to 150,000 clones, approximately 90% seen once. The CDR3 is 12 amino acids. The V gene's germline CDR1 is SQVTM and CDR2 ANQGSEA. V dropped 7 bases and J dropped 11 bases, with 15 bases sitting between them. The TCR sequence derives from a woman older than 75 with acute or convalescent COVID-19. J is TRBJ1-6 and V is TRBV29-1; no clear D. The source material was peripheral blood. The CDR3 DNA sequence: TGCAGCGCTTCCGATGGCTCGACACCCCTCCACTTT. This sequence encodes CSASDGSTPLHF.